These 5 T cell receptor beta chains were all obtained from the same sample, sequenced in a study of blood T cells in healthy people across ages. Combining a sample-barcoded 5' primer with a J-beta primer mix, a second PCR ran for roughly 7 to 12 cycles. TCRdb re-called the 5' RACE reads through MiXCR, storing one row per CDR3 protein. In the table there are around 1,100,000 distinct CDR3 sequences, around two fifths of which are singletons. The sample taken for sequencing was blood. These receptors all stem from a man aged 18 to 30 in good health.

This chain joins TRBV6-2 or TRBV6-3 and TRBJ2-7, with D perhaps TRBD1 (5 bases). The V gene's germline CDR1 is MNHEY and CDR2 SVGEGT. CDR3 size: 13 residues. V lost 0 bases, J lost 7 bases, and 10 bases lay in between. CDR3 sequence reads: CASSYSGAGEQYF. The DNA for the CDR3 is TGTGCCAGCAGTTACTCAGGCGCAGGGGAGCAGTACTTC.

Comment on this clonotype: At one end the junction does not follow the germline gene, possibly because of a read error. The V call is TRBV7-9, the J call TRBJ1-5; D unresolved. The CDR3 has 14 amino acids. Looked up from germline, CDR1 is SEHNR and CDR2 is FQNEAQ (reference sequence). CDR3: CASSFHNSNQSQHF. DNA for the CDR3: TGTGCCAGCAGCTTCCATAATAGCAATCAGTCCCAGCATTTT.

There are a few counts of this clonotype. J is TRBJ2-5 and V is TRBV2; 9 positions match TRBD1. This CDR3 contains 13 residues. J gave up 4 bases and V 6 bases, and 3 bases lay outside the gene matches. Germline CDR1 is SNHLY and CDR2 is FYNNEI. The CDR3 is CASRPGQGETQYF. In DNA form, the CDR3 reads TGTGCCAGCAGACCGGGACAGGGAGAGACCCAGTACTTC. Variable domain in full (rest from reference TRBV2 and TRBJ2-5): EPEVTQTPSHQVTQMGQEVILRCVPISNHLYFYWYRQILGQKVEFLVSFYNNEISEKSEIFDDQFSVERPDGSNFTLKIRSTKLEDSAMYFCASRPGQGETQYFGPGTRLLVL.

The CDR3: CASSSFWGAGGYGNQPQHF. As DNA, the CDR3 is TGTGCCAGCAGCTCATTCTGGGGGGCAGGGGGGTATGGCAATCAGCCCCAGCATTTT. J is TRBJ1-5 and V is TRBV7-2, with 7 positions matching TRBD1. The CDR3 runs 19 residues. Germline V lookup: CDR1 SGHTA, CDR2 FQGNSA. The ends lost 4 bases at V and 2 bases at J; junction bases unmatched: 17.

The chain combines TRBV20-1 with TRBJ2-1; 13 bases align to TRBD2. This CDR3 is 14 amino acids long. Looked up from germline, CDR1 is DFQATT and CDR2 is SNEGSKA (reference sequence). Germline trimming cut 6 bases from V and 8 bases from J; bases unmatched to any gene: 7. Written as DNA, the CDR3 is TGCAGTGCAGAAACTAGCGGGAGGGCCTATGAGCAGTTCTTC. Translation: CSAETSGRAYEQFF.